The TCR beta chain under discussion was sequenced for a study of blood T cells in healthy people across ages. Whole-study findings and limits: The authors considered diversity estimates from one million T cells to be underestimates.

Per germline, CDR1 MNHNS and CDR2 SASEGT. This CDR3 comprises 18 residues. V was pared by 8 bases and J by 4 bases, with 29 bases between. Then a second PCR, running about 7 to 11 cycles, was carried out with a sample-barcoded 5' primer and a J-beta primer mix. TCRdb redid the calling of the 5' RACE reads with MiXCR, one entry per CDR3 protein. The sample yields over 500,000 distinct CDR3 sequences, about 27% seen once. This clonotype was recorded a few times. The antigen is not known. The sample also formed part of further work on T cells of mothers and their children. That work states: Healthy Caucasian mothers, a few in number, and their six children were the donors. Overlap measured in related mother-child pairs was slightly, non-significantly higher than in unrelated pairs.

This TCR was sampled from a boy aged 2 to 9 in good health. V usage is TRBV6-1 and J usage is TRBJ1-2; TRBD1 might be the D (6 bases). Sample: blood. The CDR3 nucleotides are TGTGCCAGCGCAAAAGGCGGTGGGGTACAGGGAGGGTTCTATGGCTACACCTTC. This gives the protein CASAKGGGVQGGFYGYTF.